The source of this T cell receptor beta chain is a study of blood T cell repertoires in COVID-19. Generated by immunoSEQ multiplex PCR, the TCRdb table keeps only in-frame clones and is missing some. The sample lists 300,000 to 400,000 clones, around 89% occurring once. The germline V gene encodes CDR1 SGHVS and CDR2 FNYEAQ. The V end was cut by 5 bases, the J end by 8 bases, with 16 bases between. The CDR3 loop spans 15 amino acids. J is TRBJ1-6 and V is TRBV7-6; the D gene is possibly TRBD1 (5 bases). Sequencing was carried out using peripheral blood. This clonotype was sampled from a woman aged 25-40 years with COVID-19, enrolled during active disease. The CDR3 is CASSPDSWKDSPLHF. CDR3 DNA: TGTGCCAGCAGCCCCGACAGTTGGAAGGATTCACCCCTCCACTTT.